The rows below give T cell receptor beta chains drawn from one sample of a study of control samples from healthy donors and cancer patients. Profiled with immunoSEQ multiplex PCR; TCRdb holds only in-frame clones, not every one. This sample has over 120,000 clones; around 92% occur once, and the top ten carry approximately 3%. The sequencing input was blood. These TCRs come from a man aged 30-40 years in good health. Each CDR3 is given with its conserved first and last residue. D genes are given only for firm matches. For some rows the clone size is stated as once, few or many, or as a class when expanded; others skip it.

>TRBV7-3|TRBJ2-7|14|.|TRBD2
TGTGCCAGCAGCGCGAGCGGGGACTCCTACGAGCAGTACTTC
CASSASGDSYEQYF
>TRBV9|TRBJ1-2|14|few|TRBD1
TGTGCCAGCAGCTTCGGACAGGGAGAAGGTGGCTACACCTTC
CASSFGQGEGGYTF
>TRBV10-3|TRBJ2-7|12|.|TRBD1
TGTGCCACCAGGGGACAGGGGGATGAGCAGTACTTC
CATRGQGDEQYF
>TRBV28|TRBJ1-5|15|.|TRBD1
TGTGCCAGCAGCTTTCCACAGGGGGGCTTATGGCCCCAGCATTTT
CASSFPQGGLWPQHF
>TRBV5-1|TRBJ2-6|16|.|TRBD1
TGCGCCAGCAGCTCAGAGACAGGGACCGGGGCCAACGTCCTGACTTTC
CASSSETGTGANVLTF
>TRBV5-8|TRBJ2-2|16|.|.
TGTGCCAGCAGCTTGATTAGCGGCGGGTTCACCGGGGAGCTGTTTTTT
CASSLISGGFTGELFF
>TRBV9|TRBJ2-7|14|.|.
TGTGCCAGCAGCGTAACGGAGGTCTCCTACGAGCAGTACTTC
CASSVTEVSYEQYF
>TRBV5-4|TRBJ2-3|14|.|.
TGTGCCAGCAGCTGGACGAGAGGGACAGATACGCAGTATTTT
CASSWTRGTDTQYF
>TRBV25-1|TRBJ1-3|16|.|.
TGTGCCAGCAGTGACGTCAGGACAAGCTCTGGAAACACCATATATTTT
CASSDVRTSSGNTIYF
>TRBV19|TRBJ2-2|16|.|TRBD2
TGTGCCAGTAGTGCTCGACTAGCGGGGGGCACCGGGGAGCTGTTTTTT
CASSARLAGGTGELFF
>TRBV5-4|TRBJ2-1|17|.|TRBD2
TGTGCCAGCAGCTTGGGACCGCGGGGGGACGGTCGTGGTGAGCAGTTCTTC
CASSLGPRGDGRGEQFF
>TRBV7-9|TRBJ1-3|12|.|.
TGTGCCAGCAGCGACTCTGGAAACACCATATATTTT
CASSDSGNTIYF
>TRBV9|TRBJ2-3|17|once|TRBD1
TGTGCCAGCAGCGTAGGCGTAGGGACAGGACTAACAGATACGCAGTATTTT
CASSVGVGTGLTDTQYF
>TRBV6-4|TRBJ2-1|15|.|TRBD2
TGTGCCAGCAGTGGGCTAGCGGGGGGCGCCGATGAGCAGTTCTTC
CASSGLAGGADEQFF
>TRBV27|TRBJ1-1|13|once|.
TGTGCCAGCAGTTTATCCGTGAACACTGAAGCTTTCTTT
CASSLSVNTEAFF
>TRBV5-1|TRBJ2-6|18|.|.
TGCGCCAGCAGCTTGACAGGCCCGAGTGTAGCTGGGGCCAACGTCCTGACTTTC
CASSLTGPSVAGANVLTF
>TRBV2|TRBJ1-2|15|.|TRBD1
TGTGCCAGCAGTGAAGCGCAAGACGGAGGGGGCGGCTACACCTTC
CASSEAQDGGGGYTF
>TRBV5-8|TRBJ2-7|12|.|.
TGTGCCAGCAGCTTGGTCGTGTACGAGCAGTACTTC
CASSLVVYEQYF
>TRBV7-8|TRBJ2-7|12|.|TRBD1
TGTGCCAGCAACACAGGGGGCTACGAGCAGTACTTC
CASNTGGYEQYF
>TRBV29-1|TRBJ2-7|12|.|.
TGCAGCGTAAGCGAGGGGTTCTCCGAGCAGTACTTC
CSVSEGFSEQYF
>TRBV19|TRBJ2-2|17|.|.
TGTGCCAGTAGTCCTCGGGGCGGGGGCCGGAACACCGGGGAGCTGTTTTTT
CASSPRGGGRNTGELFF
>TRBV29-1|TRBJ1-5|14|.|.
TGCAGCCGACCTGAGGACAGTTTGTGTCAGCCCCAGCATTTT
CSRPEDSLCQPQHF